This TCR beta chain was sequenced in a study of CD8 T cells in Susac syndrome. Sequencing of TCR beta was performed on blood CD8+ and CD4+ T cells. TEMRA cells underwent FACS enrichment and CD8+ and CD4+ T cells underwent negative isolation. Study-level points and caveats: The relatively small number of individuals in the TCR sequencing and HLA analysis was acknowledged by the study.

CDR3 length: 14 amino acids. V lost 3 bases and J lost 6, with 12 bases in between. Germline-derived CDR1 and CDR2 are MNHEY and SVGEGT. Roughly 0.45 to 1 ug RNA was reverse transcribed with random hexamers. A multiplex approach, immunoSEQ multiplex PCR, amplified TCR beta CDR3 across 54 Vbeta and 13 Jbeta. TCRdb itself ran the immunoSEQ multiplex PCR reads through MiXCR, one entry per CDR3 protein. The table records about 69,000 distinct CDR3 sequences, around nine tenths of them present only once. The table lists this clonotype with a few counts. What it binds is unknown. The sample consisted of CD8+ T cells from PBMCs. The receptor was derived from a human donor with multiple sclerosis. This rearrangement joins TRBV6-2 or TRBV6-3 to TRBJ2-1, with D hard to call. The CDR3 region has the DNA TGTGCCAGCAGTTATGGCAGTGAGTCCAATGAGCAGTTCTTC. It yields the protein CASSYGSESNEQFF.